The 2 T cell receptor beta chains given below trace back to one sample, sequenced in a study of T cells in localized non-small cell lung cancer. The repertoire was sequenced with immunoSEQ multiplex PCR; TCRdb's copy has only in-frame clones and lacks some. The sample carries 5,500 to 6,500 clones, around 38% recorded once. This specimen consisted of lung tumor tissue, obtained before any cancer treatment. The receptors here all came from a woman aged 40-70 years with stage II squamous cell lung carcinoma.

The chain combines TRBV18 with TRBJ1-1, with a tentative D call TRBD1 (6 bases). V shed 6 bases and J shed 7 bases, with 15 bases lying between them. The CDR3 contains 13 residues. Germline loops: CDR1 KGHSH, CDR2 LQKENI. CDR3 in amino acids: CASSRVKGVEAFF. CDR3 DNA sequence: TGTGCCAGCTCCCGAGTCAAGGGGGTTGAAGCTTTCTTT.

V is TRBV9 and J is TRBJ2-2; TRBD1 aligns across 10 bases. This CDR3 has 14 amino acids. V was pared by 6 bases and J by 5 bases, with 4 bases of the junction left unmatched. Germline CDR1 is SGDLS and CDR2 is YYNGEE. CDR3 protein: CASKPGQGTGELFF. In DNA, the CDR3 is TGTGCCAGCAAGCCGGGACAGGGGACCGGGGAGCTGTTTTTT.